This record looks at one T cell receptor (beta chain) sequence and its context. Profiled with immunoSEQ multiplex PCR; TCRdb holds only in-frame clones, not every one. The table lists around 61,000 clones, more than 75% of them singletons, with roughly 5% in the top ten. The sample comes from a study of technical replicates of blood from a handful of donors. V lost 3 bases and J lost 9, with 15 bases in between. The germline V gene has CDR1 LGHNA and CDR2 YSLEER. CDR3 length: 14 amino acids. The sample taken for sequencing was PBMCs. The gene calls are TRBV4-3 and TRBJ2-1, with D unresolved. This receptor was identified in a human donor in good health. Some clones in this sample may be carry-over from other donors' samples. The CDR3 DNA reads TGCGCCAGCAGCCAGGTGCGCGGTGACGGTGAGCAGTTCTTC. Translation: CASSQVRGDGEQFF.